The source of this T cell receptor (beta chain) is a study of cytomegalovirus exposure and HLA in healthy donors. Study-level findings and limits: A later analysis found that most CMV-associated TCR beta chains appeared HLA-restricted.

Per germline, CDR1 SGHRS and CDR2 YFSETQ. This CDR3 spans 15 amino acids. V was clipped by 2 bases and J by 8 bases, with 19 bases between them. The PCR ran on 60 Vbeta and 13 Jbeta primers. Assay used: immunoSEQ multiplex PCR; TCRdb lists only in-frame clones, some missing. This sample has 100,000 to 150,000 clones; about 74% occur once, and the top ten carry roughly 7.3%. Details on this clone: The antigen is unknown.

The chain combines TRBV5-1 with TRBJ1-2; D is undetermined. Specimen: PBMCs. The TCR comes from a male donor in good health and CMV-seronegative. CDR3 loop: CASSFDGFNSQGYTF. CDR3 bases: TGCGCCAGCAGCTTTGATGGTTTTAACAGCCAGGGCTACACCTTC.